Shown below are 29 T cell receptor beta chains from a single sample sequenced in a study of blood T cell repertoires in COVID-19. Only in-frame clones appear in the TCRdb table, and some are missing; sequencing was by immunoSEQ multiplex PCR. The sample shows 100,000 to 150,000 clones, roughly 84% of them seen only once. The sequencing sample was made of peripheral blood. These receptors were taken from a man aged 55 to 70 with acute or convalescent COVID-19.

The chain recombines TRBV3-1 (or the pseudogene TRBV3-2) with TRBJ2-1; possibly TRBD2 for D (5 bases). The CDR3 has 16 amino acids. The germline CDR1 and CDR2 sequences are LGHDT and YNNKEL (reference sequence). V lost 2 bases and J 10 bases, leaving 21 bases between the germline ends. CDR3: CASSQRLASGPGEQFF. In nucleotides, the CDR3 is TGTGCCAGCAGCCAAAGACTGGCGAGCGGCCCCGGGGAGCAGTTCTTC.

CDR3 sequence (DNA): TGTGCCAGCAGCCGGGATGCAACTAATGAAAAACTGTTTTTT. As protein: CASSRDATNEKLFF. The chain is built from TRBV9 and TRBJ1-4; D remains unclear. The CDR3 has 14 amino acids. From germline, CDR1 is SGDLS and CDR2 YYNGEE. The V and J ends lost 4 bases and 0 bases respectively, with 7 bases between them.

CDR3 protein: CASSPKLAGANTGELFF. DNA for the CDR3: TGTGCCAGCAGCCCAAAACTAGCGGGGGCGAACACCGGGGAGCTGTTTTTT. This chain links TRBV3-1 (or the pseudogene TRBV3-2) with TRBJ2-2, with 11 bases aligning to TRBD2. V gave up 4 bases and J gave up 0 bases; unmatched junction bases: 4. CDR3 length equals 17 residues. The V gene's germline CDR1 is LGHDT and CDR2 YNNKEL (reference sequence).

The count of this clone is one. The V gene is TRBV9, the J gene TRBJ2-6; 9 nucleotides align to TRBD2. After removal of 1 base from V and 3 bases from J, the junction contained 2 bases not matched to a gene. Germline CDR1 reads SGDLS; CDR2 reads YYNGEE. This CDR3 contains 16 residues. In DNA form, the CDR3 reads TGTGCCAGCAGCGTAACTAGCGGGTTTGGGGCCAACGTCCTGACTTTC. Its translation: CASSVTSGFGANVLTF.

The genes are TRBV4-1 and TRBJ2-1; tentatively, D is TRBD2 (7 bases). V was pared by 4 bases and J by 7 bases, with 11 bases between. Germline values: CDR1 MGHRA, CDR2 YSYEKL. CDR3 length: 13 amino acids. The CDR3 loop is CASSLGGQNEQFF. The DNA of the CDR3 is TGCGCCAGCAGCCTCGGGGGGCAAAATGAGCAGTTCTTC.

V gene TRBV7-9 combines with J gene TRBJ2-2; TRBD1 aligns across 8 bases. V shed 5 bases, J shed 5 bases, and the junction held 10 bases outside the gene matches. The CDR3 spans 16 residues. Germline V gene lookup returns CDR1 SEHNR and CDR2 FQNEAQ (reference sequence). CDR3 sequence: CASSPFGQGRTGELFF. CDR3 bases: TGTGCCAGCAGCCCATTCGGACAGGGTAGAACCGGGGAGCTGTTTTTT.

The chain is built from TRBV30 and TRBJ2-3; perhaps TRBD2 as D (6 bases). CDR3 length: 15 amino acids. The V gene lost 3 bases and the J gene lost 6 bases, with 19 bases spanning the gap. The germline gives CDR1 GTSNPN, CDR2 SVGIG (reference sequence). The CDR3 protein is CAWRKLAPPGDTQYF. The CDR3 coding sequence is TGTGCCTGGAGAAAACTAGCCCCTCCCGGGGATACGCAGTATTTT.

This clone was seen only once. The chain employs TRBV30 and TRBJ1-1; 8 bases match TRBD1. This CDR3 comprises 14 residues. J was trimmed by 3 bases and V by 4 bases; bases with no gene match: 7. CDR1 GTSNPN and CDR2 SVGIG come from the germline V gene (reference sequence). The CDR3 region is CAWKSGGWYTEAFF. The DNA of the CDR3 is TGTGCCTGGAAGTCAGGGGGCTGGTACACTGAAGCTTTCTTT.

This clone occurred once. The V gene is TRBV3-1 (or the pseudogene TRBV3-2), the J gene TRBJ2-7; D is unclear. CDR3 length equals 16 residues. In germline, CDR1 is LGHDT, CDR2 YNNKEL (reference sequence). Trimming pared 0 bases from V and 2 bases from J, leaving 14 bases between. CDR3: CASSQDRYAATYEQYF. The CDR3 DNA reads as TGTGCCAGCAGCCAAGATCGATACGCCGCTACCTACGAGCAGTACTTC.

This clone was seen a single time. This chain connects TRBV5-1 to TRBJ1-3; TRBD1 is a possible D gene (5 bases). V dropped 0 bases and J dropped 4 bases, with 14 bases sitting between them. The length of the CDR3 is 16 residues. Germline-derived CDR1 and CDR2 are SGHRS and YFSETQ. Written as DNA, the CDR3 is TGCGCCAGCAGCTTGGCCGGACACCGGGTAGGAAACACCATATATTTT. As protein: CASSLAGHRVGNTIYF.

This chain links TRBV30 with TRBJ2-2; 9 positions agree with TRBD1. The CDR3 runs to 16 residues. V trimming: 2 bases; J trimming: 6 bases; junction bases outside the gene matches: 10. The germline V gene encodes CDR1 GTSNPN and CDR2 SVGIG (reference sequence). The CDR3: CAWSSPGQGRAGELFF. The CDR3 DNA reads TGTGCCTGGAGTTCCCCGGGACAGGGTAGGGCCGGGGAGCTGTTTTTT.

V and J are TRBV7-9 and TRBJ2-5; maybe TRBD1 (6 bases). V dropped 5 bases and J dropped 2 bases, with 21 bases sitting between them. The CDR3 is made up of 17 amino acids. Per germline, CDR1 SEHNR and CDR2 FQNEAQ (reference sequence). The CDR3 here is CASSLPVGDKAQETQYF. In nucleotides, the CDR3 is TGTGCCAGCAGCCTACCTGTTGGGGACAAGGCTCAAGAGACCCAGTACTTC. The variable domain in full, with the rest retrieved from reference TRBV7-9 and TRBJ2-5, is DTGVSQNPRHKITKRGQNVTFRCDPISEHNRLYWYRQTLGQGPEFLTYFQNEAQLEKSRLLSDRFSAERPKGSFSTLEIQRTEQGDSAMYLCASSLPVGDKAQETQYFGPGTRLLVL.

The rearrangement uses TRBV7-3 and TRBJ1-1; TRBD1 aligns across 7 bases. Trimming removed 1 base from V and 4 bases from J; junction bases left unmatched: 15. CDR1 is SGHTA and CDR2 is FQGTGA in the germline V gene. The CDR3 totals 18 residues. CDR3 nucleotides: TGTGCCAGCAGCTTAATTGAAGGGGCGAGGGGGCGCGGCACTGAAGCTTTCTTT. It yields the protein CASSLIEGARGRGTEAFF.

V usage is TRBV7-3 and J usage is TRBJ1-5; D gene uncertain. CDR3 length equals 17 residues. The germline gives CDR1 SGHTA, CDR2 FQGTGA. Trimming removed 2 bases at V and 3 bases at J, with 17 bases between. CDR3 nucleotide sequence: TGTGCCAGCAGCTTAGTTCGTTTGGGCATTGACAATCAGCCCCAGCATTTT. This sequence encodes CASSLVRLGIDNQPQHF.

The rearrangement links TRBV4-1 to TRBJ1-3; the match to TRBD1 covers 7 bases. CDR3 length: 17 residues. Per germline, CDR1 MGHRA and CDR2 YSYEKL. J lost 2 bases, V lost 1 base, and 8 bases had no gene match. As DNA, the CDR3 is TGCGCCAGCAGCCAAGTTCATGCAACAGGGGCTGGAAACACCATATATTTT. As protein: CASSQVHATGAGNTIYF.

The chain has TRBV9 and TRBJ1-1; D is perhaps TRBD1 (6 bases). The ends were cut back, 3 bases at V and 4 bases at J, with 16 bases in the middle. Germline-derived CDR1 and CDR2 are SGDLS and YYNGEE. The CDR3 is made up of 15 amino acids. DNA of the CDR3: TGTGCCAGCAGCGAGGGAGGGGGGTCCGGCACTGAAGCTTTCTTT. The encoded protein is CASSEGGGSGTEAFF.

This clone appeared a few times. This chain connects TRBV19 to TRBJ1-6; D is unresolved. The CDR3 is 13 amino acids. Germline V CDR1 and CDR2: LNHDA, SQIVND (reference sequence). Trimming cost V 5 bases and J 7 bases, with 9 bases left between them. The CDR3 sequence is CASSSLQNSPLHF. DNA for the CDR3: TGTGCCAGTAGTTCTCTACAGAATTCACCCCTCCACTTT.

The chain links TRBV9 to TRBJ2-3; TRBD2 matches 11 bases. The CDR3 loop spans 16 amino acids. Germline V gene sequence: CDR1 SGDLS, CDR2 YYNGEE. V trimming: 10 bases; J trimming: 1 base; junction bases outside the gene matches: 11. CDR3 nucleotide sequence: TGTGCCCGCGTGGCGGTAGCGGGGGGGCGCACAGATACGCAGTATTTT. Amino acids: CARVAVAGGRTDTQYF.

The rearrangement links TRBV19 to TRBJ2-5; the match to TRBD2 covers 7 bases. The CDR3 is made up of 16 amino acids. V shed 3 bases and J 1 base; nucleotides not matched to a gene: 8. CDR1 is LNHDA, CDR2 SQIVND, per germline (reference sequence). The CDR3 coding sequence is TGTGCCAGTAGTATCCGAGCGGGGCACACCCAAGAGACCCAGTACTTC. Protein: CASSIRAGHTQETQYF.

The J gene is TRBJ1-5, the V gene TRBV15; 9 nucleotides agree with TRBD1. The CDR3 is 16 amino acids. V lost 7 bases, J lost 1 base, and 8 bases stayed unmatched. Germline V gene sequence: CDR1 LNHNV, CDR2 YYDKDF (reference sequence). The CDR3 here is CATNTGGPGSNQPQHF. The CDR3 DNA is TGTGCCACCAACACAGGGGGCCCTGGGAGCAATCAGCCCCAGCATTTT.

The V call is TRBV7-9, the J call TRBJ2-7, with TRBD2 identical over 8 bases. The junction had 6 bases not matched to a gene; V was cut back by 5 bases and J by 0 bases. This CDR3 is built from 15 residues. CDR1 is SEHNR, CDR2 FQNEAQ, per germline (reference sequence). CDR3 in DNA: TGTGCCAGCAGCACCGGGGGGGCCAGCTCCTACGAGCAGTACTTC. This sequence encodes CASSTGGASSYEQYF. The full variable domain, with the rest looked up from reference TRBV7-9 and TRBJ2-7, is DTGVSQNPRHKITKRGQNVTFRCDPISEHNRLYWYRQTLGQGPEFLTYFQNEAQLEKSRLLSDRFSAERPKGSFSTLEIQRTEQGDSAMYLCASSTGGASSYEQYFGPGTRLTVT.

This clone was recorded once. The V call is TRBV6-5, the J call TRBJ1-1; D unclear. Trimming cost V 8 bases and J 2 bases, with 9 bases left between them. CDR3 length equals 12 residues. Germline V lookup: CDR1 MNHEY, CDR2 SVGAGI. In DNA form, the CDR3 reads TGTGCCAGCGGAGCCTCTAACACTGAAGCTTTCTTT. It yields the protein CASGASNTEAFF.

The J gene is TRBJ1-2, the V gene TRBV6-5; maybe TRBD1 (5 bases). Germline V gives CDR1 MNHEY, CDR2 SVGAGI. The CDR3 extends over 14 amino acids. V shed 0 bases and J shed 2 bases, with 7 bases lying between them. The DNA for the CDR3 is TGTGCCAGCAGTTACTCCCAGGGAAACTATGGCTACACCTTC. This encodes CASSYSQGNYGYTF.

The chain is built from TRBV11-2 and TRBJ2-5; D unclear. Trimming took 5 bases from V and 5 from J, leaving 18 bases between them. CDR3 length: 15 amino acids. Germline V gene lookup returns CDR1 SGHAT and CDR2 FQNNGV. CDR3 sequence reads: CASSEGARSEETQYF. The CDR3 DNA follows: TGTGCCAGCAGCGAAGGCGCCCGATCGGAGGAGACCCAGTACTTC.

DNA for the CDR3: TGCAGCGTTGAATGGCGCGGTTCCTACGAGCAGTACTTC. Translating gives CSVEWRGSYEQYF. This chain joins TRBV29-1 and TRBJ2-7; D gene ambiguous. Germline CDR1 is SQVTM and CDR2 is ANQGSEA. This CDR3 region has 13 residues. V was pared by 2 bases and J by 1 base, with 9 bases between.

V and J are TRBV11-2 and TRBJ2-2, with 7 bases fitting TRBD2. The CDR3 sequence is 14 residues long. Germline V gene data show CDR1 as SGHAT and CDR2 as FQNNGV. Losses at the gene ends were 6 bases for V and 2 bases for J; bases not matched to a gene: 3. CDR3 sequence: CASSSGYNTGELFF. The CDR3 nucleotides are TGTGCCAGCAGTAGCGGGTATAACACCGGGGAGCTGTTTTTT.

The chain carries TRBV19 and TRBJ1-6; D remains unclear. The CDR3 spans 12 residues. Germline values: CDR1 LNHDA, CDR2 SQIVND (reference sequence). V was clipped by 8 bases and J by 5 bases, with 7 bases between them. As DNA, the CDR3 is TGTGCCAGTCGGCTAGATAATTCACCCCTCCACTTT. Encoded protein: CASRLDNSPLHF.

A note on this clone: Additional DNA sequences in this sample encode the identical CDR3. The chain carries TRBV20-1 and TRBJ1-1; D perhaps matches TRBD1 (6 bases). Per germline, CDR1 DFQATT and CDR2 SNEGSKA (reference sequence). The V and J ends lost 2 bases and 8 bases respectively, with 9 bases between them. CDR3 length: 11 residues. In DNA form, the CDR3 reads TGCAGTGCTAGAAGGGGGTCAGAAGCTTTCTTT. This gives the protein CSARRGSEAFF.

A few counts support this clone. V gene TRBV7-6 combines with J gene TRBJ2-1, with unresolved D. The CDR3 sequence is 14 residues long. CDR1 SGHVS and CDR2 FNYEAQ come from the germline V gene. Deletions cut 2 bases from V and 0 bases from J, with 5 bases between. CDR3 DNA sequence: TGTGCCAGCAGCTTATCCAACTCCTACAATGAGCAGTTCTTC. This sequence encodes CASSLSNSYNEQFF.